This T cell receptor beta chain was obtained from a study of beta chain features in type 1 diabetes. This clone came up a few times. Its antigen is undetermined. Between the trimmed V and J ends, which lost 8 bases and 0 bases, there was a span of 14 bases. CDR1 LNHDA and CDR2 SQIVND come from the germline V gene (reference sequence). The CDR3 has 14 amino acids. The study's findings and limits: Across all four CD4+ subsets, people with type 1 diabetes showed modestly shorter TCRB CDR3s.

The authors reverse transcribed all of the isolated RNA, so sequencing captured expressed TCRB transcripts. The protocol was immunoSEQ multiplex PCR, while the TCRdb copy is restricted to in-frame clones and leaves out a portion. The sample consists of about 640,000 clones, under 15% of them appearing once. This TCR was recovered from a young man with type 1 diabetes. The chain joins TRBV19 to TRBJ2-7, with D hard to call. Sequencing used naive CD4+ T cells from blood. CDR3 in amino acids: CASSATESSYEQYF. In DNA, the CDR3 is TGTGCCAGTTCGGCGACCGAGAGCTCCTACGAGCAGTACTTC.